The clone carrying this T cell receptor (beta chain) has only one observation. Using immunoSEQ multiplex PCR, the repertoire was profiled, and TCRdb retains in-frame clones only, with some absent. The table shows 100,000 or so clones, with approximately 90% occurring only once. This record comes from a study of T cell changes during pregnancy in multiple sclerosis. This CDR3 is built from 16 residues. The germline V and J ends were trimmed by 0 bases and 3 bases, with 12 bases remaining between them. Germline V gene data show CDR1 as SGHDT and CDR2 as YYEEEE. The chain joins TRBV5-6 to TRBJ1-4; no definite D call. The clonotype comes from a female donor with multiple sclerosis, enrolled in a pregnancy study. This specimen was peripheral blood, taken after pregnancy. CDR3 in DNA: TGTGCCAGCAGCTTGGATGCGGGCAGACCTAATGAAAAACTGTTTTTT. This gives the protein CASSLDAGRPNEKLFF. Variable domain in full (rest from reference TRBV5-6 and TRBJ1-4): DAGVTQSPTHLIKTRGQQVTLRCSPKSGHDTVSWYQQALGQGPQFIFQYYEEEERQRGNFPDRFSGHQFPNYSSELNVNALLLGDSALYLCASSLDAGRPNEKLFFGSGTQLSVL.